Listed here are 23 T cell receptor beta chains from one sample, sequenced in a study of OX40 agonist ivuxolimab in advanced cancers. Profiled with immunoSEQ multiplex PCR; TCRdb holds only in-frame clones, not every one. This sample has some 75,000 clones; approximately 85% occur once, and the top ten carry about 3.4%. The sequenced sample was CD4+ or CD8+ T cells sorted from blood, obtained in a trial of the OX40 agonist ivuxolimab. The receptors derive from an adult with an advanced solid tumor such as melanoma, head and neck, liver or kidney cancer.

The CDR3 protein is CASGLVIGGDGYTF. CDR3 DNA: TGTGCTAGTGGTTTGGTAATTGGAGGGGATGGCTACACCTTC. This rearrangement joins TRBV12-5 to TRBJ1-2; a weak D match, TRBD1 (5 bases). Germline V CDR1 and CDR2: LGHNT, FRNRAP. This CDR3 is built from 14 residues. Trimming shortened V by 0 bases and J by 6 bases, and 11 bases separated the two germline ends.

Written as DNA, the CDR3 is TGTGCCAGCAGTTACTTCAATGAGCAGTTCTTC. This encodes CASSYFNEQFF. The chain uses TRBV6-5 and TRBJ2-1; no clear D gene. Trimming took off 1 base at V and 6 bases at J, with 1 base between the two ends. Looked up from germline, CDR1 is MNHEY and CDR2 is SVGAGI. CDR3 length: 11 residues.

The rearrangement joins TRBV9 to TRBJ2-5, with unresolved D. CDR1 and CDR2 from the germline V gene are SGDLS and YYNGEE. Trimming stripped 4 bases from V and 5 bases from J, with 24 bases between. CDR3 length equals 17 residues. CDR3 loop: CASSLTYVVGVRETQYF. The CDR3, as DNA: TGTGCCAGCAGCCTAACCTATGTCGTCGGCGTACGGGAGACCCAGTACTTC.

J is TRBJ2-5 and V is TRBV27, with TRBD2 matching over 10 bases. From germline, CDR1 is MNHEY and CDR2 SMNVEV (reference sequence). This CDR3 has 15 amino acids. The trim removed 4 bases at V and 5 bases at J, leaving 7 bases unmatched. CDR3 sequence (DNA): TGTGCCAGCAGTTGGTCTAGCGGGAGTATGGAGACCCAGTACTTC. The encoded protein is CASSWSSGSMETQYF.

The chain has TRBV5-6 and TRBJ2-3; possible D gene TRBD2, 6 bases. The germline gives CDR1 SGHDT, CDR2 YYEEEE. The CDR3 is made up of 14 amino acids. V was clipped by 4 bases and J by 0 bases, with 9 bases between them. The CDR3 DNA is TGTGCCAGCAGCCTGGGGACTAGCACAGATACGCAGTATTTT. It encodes CASSLGTSTDTQYF.

Only a few counts were recorded for this clone. The chain has TRBV7-9 and TRBJ1-5; D unresolved. Trimming left V 4 bases short and J 5 bases short, with 9 bases between. The CDR3 is 13 residues long. Germline assignment: CDR1 SEHNR and CDR2 FQNEAQ (reference sequence). The CDR3 DNA sequence: TGTGCCAGCAGCTCATCTGCAGATCAGCCCCAGCATTTT. Encoded protein: CASSSSADQPQHF.

The chain links TRBV7-2 to TRBJ1-6; tentative D call: TRBD1 (6 bases). The germline V gene has CDR1 SGHTA and CDR2 FQGNSA. V was shortened by 1 base and J by 3 bases, with 7 bases between the two germline ends. This CDR3 is built from 15 residues. CDR3 sequence (DNA): TGTGCCAGCAGCTTAGAGGGGGTCTATAATTCACCCCTCCACTTT. Protein product: CASSLEGVYNSPLHF.

The chain uses TRBV6-1 and TRBJ1-1; the D is unclear. The V end lost 2 bases, the J end lost 1 base, and 5 bases lay between the germline ends. The length of the CDR3 is 13 residues. Germline assignment: CDR1 MNHNS and CDR2 SASEGT. The CDR3 here is CASSEQGNTEAFF. In DNA form, the CDR3 reads TGTGCCAGCAGTGAACAAGGGAACACTGAAGCTTTCTTT.

The gene calls are TRBV7-3 and TRBJ2-3, with TRBD2 matching over 7 bases. CDR1 SGHTA and CDR2 FQGTGA come from the germline V gene. Trimming removed 5 bases from V and 0 bases from J; junction bases left unmatched: 5. The CDR3 consists of 15 residues. CDR3 amino acids: CASSPRETSTDTQYF. DNA of the CDR3: TGTGCCAGCAGCCCGCGGGAGACCAGCACAGATACGCAGTATTTT.

The chain uses TRBV7-2 and TRBJ1-5; D not resolved. V was trimmed by 4 bases and J by 7 bases, leaving 17 bases between them. CDR1 is SGHTA, CDR2 FQGNSA, per germline. The CDR3 is 15 amino acids. The CDR3 spells CASSSSGSWNQPQHF. The CDR3, as DNA: TGTGCCAGCAGCTCCTCGGGGTCCTGGAACCAGCCCCAGCATTTT.

There are a few counts of this clone. V gene TRBV18 combines with J gene TRBJ1-2, with 9 bases identical to TRBD1. J gave up 8 bases and V 6 bases, and 22 bases lay outside the gene matches. This CDR3 spans 18 amino acids. Germline lookup yields CDR1 KGHSH and CDR2 LQKENI. CDR3 region: CASSLSPGTGSAAWGYTF. CDR3 nucleotide sequence: TGTGCCAGCTCCCTAAGTCCCGGGACAGGGTCGGCCGCGTGGGGCTACACCTTC.

V usage is TRBV15 and J usage is TRBJ1-1; maybe TRBD1 (5 bases). The germline gives CDR1 LNHNV, CDR2 YYDKDF (reference sequence). The CDR3 is made up of 8 amino acids. Trimming took off 11 bases at V and 12 bases at J, with 10 bases between the two ends. Here the CDR3 DNA reads TGTGCCGTCGGGACGACTTTCTTT. It yields the protein CAVGTTFF. Filled out from reference TRBV15 and TRBJ1-1, the complete variable domain reads DAMVIQNPRYQVTQFGKPVTLSCSQTLNHNVMYWYQQKSSQAPKLLFHYYDKDFNNEADTPDNFQSRRPNTSFCFLDIRSPGLGDTAMYLCAVGTTFFGQGTRLTVV.

This clone was counted only a few times. J is TRBJ1-4 and V is TRBV6-4; D is ambiguous. The V end was cut by 8 bases, the J end by 10 bases, with 20 bases between. The length of the CDR3 is 14 residues. CDR1 MRHNA and CDR2 SNTAGT come from the germline V gene. The CDR3 spells CASREGSLKGKLFF. The CDR3 DNA reads TGTGCCAGCCGAGAAGGGAGTTTGAAGGGAAAACTGTTTTTT.

The chain links TRBV5-1 to TRBJ2-7, with D unclear. The V gene's germline CDR1 is SGHRS and CDR2 YFSETQ. The V end was cut by 0 bases, the J end by 5 bases, with 12 bases between. The CDR3 is 14 amino acids. In DNA, the CDR3 is TGCGCCAGCAGCTTGGCTTGGGTAGACGACGAGCAGTACTTC. This translates into CASSLAWVDDEQYF.

V and J are TRBV19 and TRBJ2-5; possible D gene TRBD1, 5 bases. This CDR3 spans 16 amino acids. The germline gives CDR1 LNHDA, CDR2 SQIVND (reference sequence). V lost 2 bases and J lost 5, with 18 bases in between. The CDR3 coding sequence is TGTGCCAGTAGTATATCGGGTCAGGGTGCCCACGAGACCCAGTACTTC. Protein: CASSISGQGAHETQYF. The whole variable domain, filled in from reference TRBV19 and TRBJ2-5, reads DGGITQSPKYLFRKEGQNVTLSCEQNLNHDAMYWYRQDPGQGLRLIYYSQIVNDFQKGDIAEGYSVSREKKESFPLTVTSAQKNPTAFYLCASSISGQGAHETQYFGPGTRLLVL.

This clone has a single count. V usage is TRBV29-1 and J usage is TRBJ2-7, with D perhaps TRBD1 or TRBD2 (5 bases each). V was pared by 5 bases and J by 9 bases, with 20 bases between. The CDR3 sequence is 13 residues long. CDR1 SQVTM and CDR2 ANQGSEA come from the germline V gene. The CDR3 spells CSVRGGPSVSQYF. The CDR3 DNA is TGCAGCGTTCGGGGCGGCCCCAGTGTGTCGCAGTACTTC.

This chain connects TRBV7-6 to TRBJ2-1; 12 bases are shared with TRBD2. V shed 5 bases, J shed 4 bases, and the junction held 6 bases outside the gene matches. The germline CDR1 and CDR2 sequences are SGHVS and FNYEAQ. This CDR3 comprises 16 residues. In nucleotides, the CDR3 is TGTGCCAGCAGCCACTGGACTAGCGGGGAGTACAATGAGCAGTTCTTC. This translates into CASSHWTSGEYNEQFF.

V and J are TRBV27 and TRBJ2-7; 8 bases are a match to TRBD1. CDR3 length: 14 amino acids. Looked up from germline, CDR1 is MNHEY and CDR2 is SMNVEV (reference sequence). J gave up 2 bases and V 6 bases, and 6 bases lay outside the gene matches. CDR3 bases: TGTGCCAGCAGCAGACAGGGGTCAACCTACGAGCAGTACTTC. It encodes CASSRQGSTYEQYF.

The chain links TRBV4-3 to TRBJ2-2, with 10 bases aligning to TRBD1. V shed 3 bases and J 6 bases; nucleotides not matched to a gene: 4. The CDR3 is 15 amino acids. The germline gives CDR1 LGHNA, CDR2 YSLEER. The DNA for the CDR3 is TGCGCCAGCAGCCACCTCGGGACAGGGGCCGGGGAGCTGTTTTTT. This codes for CASSHLGTGAGELFF.

The chain has TRBV7-9 and TRBJ2-5; D unclear. V was trimmed by 5 bases and J by 5 bases, leaving 9 bases between them. The CDR3 runs 12 residues. In germline, CDR1 is SEHNR, CDR2 FQNEAQ (reference sequence). The DNA for the CDR3 is TGTGCCAGCAGCCTCCGAATGGAGACCCAGTACTTC. Protein product: CASSLRMETQYF. The full variable domain, in which reference TRBV7-9 and TRBJ2-5 provide the parts outside the CDR3, is DTGVSQNPRHKITKRGQNVTFRCDPISEHNRLYWYRQTLGQGPEFLTYFQNEAQLEKSRLLSDRFSAERPKGSFSTLEIQRTEQGDSAMYLCASSLRMETQYFGPGTRLLVL.

To note about this clone: The junction departs from the called germline gene at one end, perhaps through a read error. The chain carries TRBV13 and TRBJ2-1, with D possibly TRBD2 on 6 matching bases. Germline lookup yields CDR1 PRHDT and CDR2 FYEKMQ (reference sequence). CDR3 length equals 16 residues. The CDR3 region has the DNA TGTGCCAGCAGCTTAGGCGCAGTTACCTTGACTAGTAGTATGGTCTTC. Its translation is CASSLGAVTLTSSMVF.

The chain has TRBV11-2 and TRBJ1-5; 7 bases are a match to TRBD1. Germline CDR1 and CDR2: SGHAT and FQNNGV. The length of the CDR3 is 15 residues. Trimming took 5 bases from V and 3 from J; bases not matched to a gene: 7. CDR3 region: CASSPRQGHNQPQHF. CDR3 in DNA: TGTGCCAGCAGCCCCCGACAGGGCCACAATCAGCCCCAGCATTTT.

V gene TRBV2 combines with J gene TRBJ2-1; maybe TRBD1 (5 bases). CDR1 is SNHLY and CDR2 is FYNNEI in the germline V gene. Trimming left V 5 bases short and J 1 base short, with 12 bases between. The CDR3 has 15 residues. The CDR3 sequence is CASSSQGASYNEQFF. In DNA, the CDR3 is TGTGCCAGCAGTAGTCAAGGGGCTTCCTACAATGAGCAGTTCTTC.